This TCR beta chain was identified during a study of blood T cells in healthy people across ages. With 1 base removed from V and 10 bases from J, the gap between germline ends came to 21 bases. CDR1 and CDR2 from the germline V gene are DFQATT and SNEGSKA (reference sequence). The CDR3 loop spans 15 amino acids. Sample-barcoded 5' priming and a J-beta primer mix drove a second PCR of roughly 6 to 12 cycles. A single record per CDR3 protein comes from TCRdb applying MiXCR to the 5' RACE reads. Among around 710,000 distinct CDR3 sequences listed, 40% to 45% were seen once. This clonotype occurred a few times.

The J gene is TRBJ2-3, the V gene TRBV20-1, with a tentative D call TRBD2 (6 bases). Sequencing input: blood. The sequence derives from a woman aged 55-69 years in good health. The CDR3 sequence: CSARVPRDRPYAQYF. The CDR3 DNA follows: TGCAGTGCTAGAGTGCCGCGGGACCGGCCGTATGCGCAGTATTTT.